A selection of T cell receptor beta chains follows, all from one sample in a study of CD8 T cells in ankylosing spondylitis. TCRdb reprocessed the 5' RACE reads with MiXCR, giving one entry per CDR3 protein. The repertoire includes 250,000 to 300,000 distinct CDR3 sequences, roughly 20% of them detected once, and roughly 8% sits in the top ten. Sequencing used blood, either unsorted or a sorted T cell fraction (not recorded which). The receptor source for this set is a male donor with ankylosing spondylitis or in good health (not recorded which). Each CDR3 is given with its conserved first and last residue. A D gene is named only where the DNA matches it firmly. Clone size is not always given. Where it is, it says once, few, many or a class for expanded clones.

v_call	d_call	clone_size	j_call	cdr3_nt	cdr3_aa
TRBV11-2	-	-	TRBJ1-3	TGTGCCAGCAGCGCATACAGCCAGGGCTCTGGAAACACCATATATTTT	CASSAYSQGSGNTIYF
TRBV20-1	TRBD2	-	TRBJ2-3	TGCAGTGTTACGGGGGGGGTCCTCACAGATACGCAGTATTTT	CSVTGGVLTDTQYF
TRBV6-6	TRBD1	-	TRBJ1-2	TGTGCCAGCAGTCGAGGGACAGAATCGAACTATGGCTACACCTTC	CASSRGTESNYGYTF
TRBV20-1	-	few	TRBJ1-5	TGCAGTGCTACCGGACCCCCCGGTGGGAGCAATCAGCCCCAGCATTTT	CSATGPPGGSNQPQHF
TRBV15	-	few	TRBJ1-4	TGTGCCACCAGCAGAGCCACTACAGAAAAACTGTTTTTT	CATSRATTEKLFF
TRBV20-1	-	-	TRBJ1-5	TGCAGTGCCCAGGGAGGGGGTGCCAATCAGCCCCAGCATTTT	CSAQGGGANQPQHF
TRBV10-3	TRBD1	many	TRBJ1-1	TGTGCCATCAGTGATTCGGACAGGGGCCCCGAGACTGAAGCTTTCTTT	CAISDSDRGPETEAFF
TRBV28	TRBD1	-	TRBJ1-2	TGTGCCAGCAGTTTCTCCGGACAGGGAGATGGCTACACCTTC	CASSFSGQGDGYTF
TRBV5-1	TRBD2	few	TRBJ2-3	TGCGCCAGCAGCTTGGAACCTAGCGGAAATACGCAGTATTTT	CASSLEPSGNTQYF
TRBV12-3/TRBV12-4	-	-	TRBJ1-3	TGTGCCAGCAGTTTGTCCACAGCCTCTGGAAACACCATATATTTT	CASSLSTASGNTIYF
TRBV12-3/TRBV12-4	-	-	TRBJ2-5	TGTGCCAGCAGCCCTCCCCCTAAAGGGGCCCAGTACTTC	CASSPPPKGAQYF
TRBV9	-	many	TRBJ2-5	TGTGCCAGCAGCGTAGGGCCGCAGGAGACCCAGTACTTC	CASSVGPQETQYF
TRBV6-5	TRBD1	-	TRBJ2-1	TGTGCCAGCAGTTACGTCTCCGGGACAGGGGGCATCTACAATGAGCAGTTCTTC	CASSYVSGTGGIYNEQFF
TRBV12-3/TRBV12-4	TRBD2	-	TRBJ2-5	TGTGCCAGCAGTTTAGGGGATTTACCTAGCGGGATCGAGACCCAGTACTTC	CASSLGDLPSGIETQYF
TRBV20-1	-	once	TRBJ1-1	TGCAGTGCTACGGACAGAATGAACACTGAAGCTTTCTTT	CSATDRMNTEAFF
TRBV6-5	-	-	TRBJ2-5	TGTGCCAGCACCTCAGGAGAGACCCAGTACTTC	CASTSGETQYF
TRBV20-1	-	many	TRBJ2-1	TGCAGTGCTAAATCGACGGAATACAATGAGCAGTTCTTC	CSAKSTEYNEQFF
TRBV12-3/TRBV12-4	TRBD1	many	TRBJ1-1	TGTGCCAGCAGGCTGCGACAGGGTTACACTGAAGCTTTCTTT	CASRLRQGYTEAFF
TRBV12-3/TRBV12-4	-	-	TRBJ1-6	TGTGCCAGGAGCTCGGGACAACTAAATTCACCCCTCCACTTT	CARSSGQLNSPLHF
TRBV5-1	TRBD1	few	TRBJ2-5	TGCGCCAGCAGCGAGGACAGGGTCGGGCAAGAGACCCAGTACTTC	CASSEDRVGQETQYF
TRBV20-1	-	many	TRBJ2-5	TGCAGTGCTAGAGCTGGGGCTGTCCAAGAGACCCAGTACTTC	CSARAGAVQETQYF
TRBV20-1	-	few	TRBJ2-3	TGCAGTGCTACGGCCCCAGCGGTTAGCACAGATACGCAGTATTTT	CSATAPAVSTDTQYF
TRBV4-2	TRBD1	many	TRBJ1-1	TGTGCCAGCAGCCCGGGGACAGGGGGCATTAGGAACACTGAAGCTTTCTTT	CASSPGTGGIRNTEAFF
TRBV30	-	few	TRBJ1-5	TGTGCCTGGAGTGTCCAGAGTAGCAATCAGCCCCAGCATTTT	CAWSVQSSNQPQHF
TRBV5-1	-	-	TRBJ2-1	TGCGCCAGCAGCTTAAGGGCAAGCTCCTACAATGAGCAGTTCTTC	CASSLRASSYNEQFF
TRBV5-1	TRBD1	-	TRBJ2-1	TGCGCCAGCAGCACGTCAGGGGGCGCCTACAATGAGCAGTTCTTC	CASSTSGGAYNEQFF
TRBV7-3	-	-	TRBJ1-2	TGTGCCAGCAGCTTAAGACCAGGCAGGGACTATGGCTACACCTTC	CASSLRPGRDYGYTF
TRBV6-1	TRBD1	-	TRBJ2-1	TGTGCCAGCAGTGAAGGGACAGGGGGCGAGCAGTTCTTC	CASSEGTGGEQFF
TRBV27	-	few	TRBJ2-3	TGTGCCAGCAGTTGGGGACAATACACAGATACGCAGTATTTT	CASSWGQYTDTQYF
TRBV20-1	-	few	TRBJ2-1	TGCAGTGCTAGAGATAGAACAAACTCCTACAATGAGCAGTTCTTC	CSARDRTNSYNEQFF
TRBV12-3/TRBV12-4	TRBD1	-	TRBJ1-5	TGTGCCAGCAGTTTGGCAGGGGGTCTTAGCAATCAGCCCCAGCATTTT	CASSLAGGLSNQPQHF
TRBV6-5	-	few	TRBJ1-1	TGTGCCAGCAGTCAGCTCGCGGTCGCTGAAGCTTTCTTT	CASSQLAVAEAFF
TRBV10-3	TRBD1	few	TRBJ1-5	TGTGCCATCAGTGCGGGACAGGGTCGTGTCAATCAGCCCCAGCATTTT	CAISAGQGRVNQPQHF
TRBV5-1	-	-	TRBJ2-5	-	CASTSGASASLRETQYF
TRBV20-1	TRBD2	-	TRBJ2-6	TGCAGTGCTAAAGCTAGCGGGCAATCTGGGGCCAACGTCCTGACTTTC	CSAKASGQSGANVLTF
TRBV20-1	TRBD2	few	TRBJ2-3	TGCAGTGCTAGATCTATTAGCGGGAGTGGGGGAACCACAGATACGCAGTATTTT	CSARSISGSGGTTDTQYF
TRBV18	-	-	TRBJ1-5	TGTGCCAGCTCACCAGACATTTCGAGGAATCAGCCCCAGCATTTT	CASSPDISRNQPQHF
TRBV7-6	TRBD2	-	TRBJ2-3	TGTGCCAGCAGCTTGCTAGCGGGGGCCGCTAGCACAGATACGCAGTATTTT	CASSLLAGAASTDTQYF
TRBV5-1	TRBD2	-	TRBJ2-5	TGCGCCAGCAGCCTAGGGTCGCGGGGGGCGAGTTCAGAGACCCAGTACTTC	CASSLGSRGASSETQYF
TRBV4-2	-	many	TRBJ2-3	TGTGCCAGCAGCCAAGATGGGGTCCTTCTGACGGCGACAGATACGCAGTATTTT	CASSQDGVLLTATDTQYF
TRBV7-2	TRBD2	few	TRBJ2-1	TGTGCCAGCAGCAAAAATAGCGGGAGAGATGAGCAGTTCTTC	CASSKNSGRDEQFF
TRBV2	-	-	TRBJ1-5	TGTGCCACTCAGGGACCGAGAGGGACAAATCAGCCCCAGCATTTT	CATQGPRGTNQPQHF
TRBV5-1	-	-	TRBJ1-4	TGCGCCAGCAGCATCAGGGTTAATGAAAAACTGTTTTTT	CASSIRVNEKLFF
TRBV2	-	few	TRBJ2-5	TGTGCCAGCAGTCCCTTTGGGGGTGAGCAAGAGACCCAGTACTTC	CASSPFGGEQETQYF
TRBV6-1	-	few	TRBJ2-3	TGTGCCAGCGGAGGCCATCCAGCAGATACGCAGTATTTT	CASGGHPADTQYF
TRBV5-1	-	-	TRBJ2-3	TGCGCCAGCAGGCGCCGGGCCACAAACACAGATACGCAGTATTTT	CASRRRATNTDTQYF
TRBV5-1	-	-	TRBJ1-1	TGCGCCAGCAGCTTGGTGGATCTCATGAACACTGAAGCTTTCTTT	CASSLVDLMNTEAFF
TRBV5-1	-	few	TRBJ2-5	TGCGCCAGCAGCCCCGGGCCCAGCGAGACCCAGTACTTC	CASSPGPSETQYF
TRBV6-1	-	-	TRBJ2-3	TGTGCCAGCAGTGACCCAGCGGGCAGCACAGATACGCAGTATTTT	CASSDPAGSTDTQYF
TRBV29-1	-	many	TRBJ1-1	TGCAGCGTTGATCGGGTTGAAGCTTTCTTT	CSVDRVEAFF
TRBV7-2	-	-	TRBJ1-5	TGTGCCAGCAGCCAGGCGCAGGGTCAGCCCCAGCATTTT	CASSQAQGQPQHF
TRBV7-2	-	-	TRBJ2-6	TGTGCCAGCAGCTTGGGGTGGACTGGGGCCAACGTCCTGACTTTC	CASSLGWTGANVLTF
TRBV9	-	many	TRBJ2-1	TGTGCCAGCAGCGTAGCGGGTTCCAATGAGCAGTTCTTC	CASSVAGSNEQFF